Reported below is one T cell receptor (beta chain). Its cognate antigen is unknown. One junction end does not reproduce the germline sequence, and a read error may be involved. The record originates from a study of T cell responses to AZD1222 COVID-19 vaccine. Doses given second, at about 4 or about 12 weeks, were pooled. The data were produced by immunoSEQ multiplex PCR, yet TCRdb's version contains in-frame clones alone and is incomplete. Here the sample spans 250,000 to 300,000 clones, 94% being singletons. Germline CDR1 reads SGHVS; CDR2 reads FQNEAQ. The CDR3 contains 16 residues. Findings of the study overall: Possibly, clonal diversity was underestimated; donors were largely white British and included more females. Scientists sampled the repertoires only once the peak T cell response had passed.

The sample in question was peripheral blood, obtained 28 days after the second AZD1222 dose. V gene TRBV7-8 combines with J gene TRBJ1-3; 7 bases are shared with TRBD1. This receptor was taken from an adult who received the AZD1222 COVID-19 vaccine. The CDR3 DNA is TGTGCCAGCACCTTAGGACAGGCGCTCTCTGGAAACACCATATATTTT. Translated: CASTLGQALSGNTIYF. Full variable domain (rest looked up from reference TRBV7-8 and TRBJ1-3): GAGVSQSPRYKVAKRGQDVALRCDPISGHVSLFWYQQALGQGPEFLTYFQNEAQLDKSGLPSDRFFAERPEGSVSTLKIQRTQQEDSAVYLCASTLGQALSGNTIYFGEGSWLTVV.